The entry that follows covers one TCR beta chain sequence. Germline CDR1 reads LGHDT; CDR2 reads YNNKEL (reference sequence). The CDR3 is 14 residues long. V was pared by 0 bases and J by 3 bases, with 1 base of the junction left unmatched. This sample was included in a study of control samples from healthy donors and cancer patients. The assay was immunoSEQ multiplex PCR, and TCRdb's table has in-frame clones only and misses some. The table has about 120,000 clones, roughly 90% seen once; the top ten hold 40%. The chain couples TRBV3-1 (or the pseudogene TRBV3-2) to TRBJ1-2; 7 positions match TRBD1. This clonotype was obtained from a man aged 45 to 65 in good health. The material sequenced was blood. CDR3 amino acids: CASSQDQGDYGYTF. DNA for the CDR3: TGTGCCAGCAGCCAAGATCAGGGGGACTATGGCTACACCTTC.